The following is a T cell receptor beta chain sequence with its context. What it binds is unknown. This specimen comes from a study of T cell responses to AZD1222 COVID-19 vaccine. Notes on the study in general: Repertoire collection took place solely once the T cell response had peaked. An increase in Spike-specific TCR breadth and depth was observed after two AZD1222 doses.

The CDR3 extends over 14 amino acids. Germline V lookup: CDR1 SGHTA, CDR2 FQGTGA. V gave up 2 bases and J gave up 5 bases; unmatched junction bases: 5. Method: immunoSEQ multiplex PCR; TCRdb's copy keeps in-frame clones and lacks some. The profile shows about 100,000 clones, 87% of them singletons. V usage is TRBV7-3 and J usage is TRBJ2-7; 8 bases match TRBD2. The sequencing here drew on peripheral blood, taken on day 0 of MenACWY control vaccination. The sequence was collected from an adult in good health. The CDR3 loop reads CASSLGGGRNEQYF. DNA for the CDR3: TGTGCCAGCAGCTTAGGCGGGGGGCGTAACGAGCAGTACTTC.